Only a few counts were recorded for the clone carrying this T cell receptor (beta chain). Its target is unknown. This record comes from a study of blood T cells in healthy people across ages. Then a second PCR, running about 6 to 12 cycles, was carried out with a sample-barcoded 5' primer and a J-beta primer mix. A template-switch adaptor with 12 random nucleotides tagged each cDNA molecule. A single record per CDR3 protein comes from TCRdb applying MiXCR to the 5' RACE reads. The table lists some 790,000 distinct CDR3 sequences, less than 35% of them singletons, with about 18% in the top ten. The germline V gene encodes CDR1 LGHNT and CDR2 FRNRAP. There are 16 residues in the CDR3. V lost 3 bases and J 9 bases, leaving 21 bases between the germline ends. The study drew donors from healthy Caucasian individuals in Russia aged roughly 6 to 90. General study findings and limits: CMV status of donors was not determined, possibly confounding expanded clonotype changes. Estimated diversity across one million T cells was deemed an underestimate.

The TCR originated in an elderly woman in good health. The specimen sequenced was blood. The V gene is TRBV12-5, the J gene TRBJ1-5; no firm D call. Written as DNA, the CDR3 is TGTGCTAGTGGTTTCCTATTAATTCCGAGGGAGCGGCCCCAGCATTTT. Its translation is CASGFLLIPRERPQHF.